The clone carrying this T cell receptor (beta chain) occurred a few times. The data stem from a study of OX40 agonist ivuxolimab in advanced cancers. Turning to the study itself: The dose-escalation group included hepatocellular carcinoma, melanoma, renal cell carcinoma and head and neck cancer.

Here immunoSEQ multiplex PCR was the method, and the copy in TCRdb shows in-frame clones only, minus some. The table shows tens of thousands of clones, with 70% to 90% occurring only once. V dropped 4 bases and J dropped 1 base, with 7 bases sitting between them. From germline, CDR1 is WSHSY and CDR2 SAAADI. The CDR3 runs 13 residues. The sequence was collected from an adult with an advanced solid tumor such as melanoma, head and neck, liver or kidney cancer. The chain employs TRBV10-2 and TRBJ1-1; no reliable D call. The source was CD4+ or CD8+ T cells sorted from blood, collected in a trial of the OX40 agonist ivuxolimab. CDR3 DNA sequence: TGCGCCAGCAGTGTGTTACAGAACACTGAAGCTTTCTTT. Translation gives CASSVLQNTEAFF.